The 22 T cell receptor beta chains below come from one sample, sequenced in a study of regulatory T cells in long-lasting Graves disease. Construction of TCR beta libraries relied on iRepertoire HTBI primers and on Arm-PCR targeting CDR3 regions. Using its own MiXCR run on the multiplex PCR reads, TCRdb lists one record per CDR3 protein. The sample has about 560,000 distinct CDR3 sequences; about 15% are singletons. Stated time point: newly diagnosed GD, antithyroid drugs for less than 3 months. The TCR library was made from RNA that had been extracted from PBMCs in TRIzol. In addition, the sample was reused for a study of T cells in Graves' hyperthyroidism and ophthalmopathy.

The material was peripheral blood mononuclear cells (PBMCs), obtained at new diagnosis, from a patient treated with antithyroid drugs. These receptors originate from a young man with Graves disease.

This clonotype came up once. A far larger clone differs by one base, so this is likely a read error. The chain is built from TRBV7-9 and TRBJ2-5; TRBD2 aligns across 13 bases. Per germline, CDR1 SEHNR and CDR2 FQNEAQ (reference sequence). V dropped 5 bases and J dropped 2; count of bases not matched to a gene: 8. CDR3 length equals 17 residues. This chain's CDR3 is CASSQTSGRADQETQYF. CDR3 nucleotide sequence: TGTGCCAGCAGCCAAACTAGCGGGAGGGCCGATCAAGAGACCCAGTACTTC.

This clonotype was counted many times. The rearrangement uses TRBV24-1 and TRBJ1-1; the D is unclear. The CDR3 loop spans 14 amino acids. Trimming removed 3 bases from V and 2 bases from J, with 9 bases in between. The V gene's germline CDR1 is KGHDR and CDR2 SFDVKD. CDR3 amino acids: CATSDRGRNTEAFF. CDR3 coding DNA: TGTGCCACCAGTGATCGTGGGAGAAACACTGAAGCTTTCTTT.

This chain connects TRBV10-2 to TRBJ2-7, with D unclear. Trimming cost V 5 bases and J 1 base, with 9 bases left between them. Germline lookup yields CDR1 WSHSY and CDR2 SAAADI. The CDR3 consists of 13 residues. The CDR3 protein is CASSRQESYEQYF. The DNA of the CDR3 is TGCGCCAGCAGTAGGCAGGAGTCCTACGAGCAGTACTTC.

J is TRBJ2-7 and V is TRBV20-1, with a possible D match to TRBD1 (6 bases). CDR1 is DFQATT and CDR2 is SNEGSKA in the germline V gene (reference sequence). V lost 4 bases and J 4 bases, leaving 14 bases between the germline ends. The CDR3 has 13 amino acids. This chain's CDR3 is CSATPRGYYEQYF. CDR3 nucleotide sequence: TGCAGTGCTACCCCCAGGGGCTATTACGAGCAGTACTTC.

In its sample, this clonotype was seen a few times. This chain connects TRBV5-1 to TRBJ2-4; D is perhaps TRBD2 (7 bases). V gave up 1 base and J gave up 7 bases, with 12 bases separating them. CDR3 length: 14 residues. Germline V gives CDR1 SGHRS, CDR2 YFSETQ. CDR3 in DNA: TGCGCCAGCAGCTTGAGGGGGGGATCCAACATTCAGTACTTC. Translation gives CASSLRGGSNIQYF.

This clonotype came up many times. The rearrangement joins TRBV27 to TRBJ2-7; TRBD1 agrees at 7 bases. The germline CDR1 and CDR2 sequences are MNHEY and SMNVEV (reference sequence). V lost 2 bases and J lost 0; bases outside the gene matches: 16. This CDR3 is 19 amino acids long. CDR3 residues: CASSLIGLPTGFSSYEQYF. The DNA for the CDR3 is TGTGCCAGCAGTTTAATAGGCTTACCGACAGGGTTCAGCTCCTACGAGCAGTACTTC.

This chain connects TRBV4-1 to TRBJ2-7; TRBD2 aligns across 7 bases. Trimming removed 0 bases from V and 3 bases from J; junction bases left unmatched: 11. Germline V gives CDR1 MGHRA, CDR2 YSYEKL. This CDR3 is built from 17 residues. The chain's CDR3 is CASSQEGYGGRNYEQYF. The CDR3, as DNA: TGCGCCAGCAGCCAAGAAGGTTATGGCGGGAGAAACTACGAGCAGTACTTC.

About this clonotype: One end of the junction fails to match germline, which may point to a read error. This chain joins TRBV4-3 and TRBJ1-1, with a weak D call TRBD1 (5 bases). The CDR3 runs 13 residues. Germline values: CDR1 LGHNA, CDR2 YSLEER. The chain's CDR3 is CARSQTEERGAFF. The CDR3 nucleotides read TGCGCCCGCAGCCAAACGGAAGAAAGGGGAGCTTTCTTT.

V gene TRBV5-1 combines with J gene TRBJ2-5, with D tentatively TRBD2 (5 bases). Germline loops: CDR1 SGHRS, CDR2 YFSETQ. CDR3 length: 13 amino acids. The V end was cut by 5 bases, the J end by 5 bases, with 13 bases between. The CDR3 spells CASRGSDRETQYF. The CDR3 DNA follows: TGCGCCAGCAGGGGGAGCGATCGGGAGACCCAGTACTTC.

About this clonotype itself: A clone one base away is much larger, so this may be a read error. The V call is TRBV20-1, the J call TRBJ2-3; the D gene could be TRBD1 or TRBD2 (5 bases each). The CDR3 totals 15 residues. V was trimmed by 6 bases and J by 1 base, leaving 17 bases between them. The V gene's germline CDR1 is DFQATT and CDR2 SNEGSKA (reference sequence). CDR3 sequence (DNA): TGCAGTGCGACCAAAGGGACCGCGGGCACAGATACGCAGTATTTT. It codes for CSATKGTAGTDTQYF.

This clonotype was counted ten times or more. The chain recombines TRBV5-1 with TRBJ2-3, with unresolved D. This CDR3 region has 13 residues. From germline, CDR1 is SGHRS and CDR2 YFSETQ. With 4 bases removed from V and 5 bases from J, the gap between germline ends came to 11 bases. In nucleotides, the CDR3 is TGCGCCAGCAGCCTCTCAGTAGAAGATACGCAGTATTTT. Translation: CASSLSVEDTQYF.

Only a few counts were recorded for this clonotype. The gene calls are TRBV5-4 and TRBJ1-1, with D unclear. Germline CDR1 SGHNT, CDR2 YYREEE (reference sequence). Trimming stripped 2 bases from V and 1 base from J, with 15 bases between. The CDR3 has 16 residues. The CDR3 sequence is CASSFGVRATNTEAFF. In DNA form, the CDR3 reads TGTGCCAGCAGCTTTGGGGTCCGCGCGACGAACACTGAAGCTTTCTTT.

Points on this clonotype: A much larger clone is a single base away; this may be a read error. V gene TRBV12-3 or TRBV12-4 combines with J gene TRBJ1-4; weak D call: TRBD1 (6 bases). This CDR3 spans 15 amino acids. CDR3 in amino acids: CASSPQQGTGEKLSF. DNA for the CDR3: TGTGCCAGCAGTCCCCAACAGGGCACCGGTGAAAAACTGTCTTTT.

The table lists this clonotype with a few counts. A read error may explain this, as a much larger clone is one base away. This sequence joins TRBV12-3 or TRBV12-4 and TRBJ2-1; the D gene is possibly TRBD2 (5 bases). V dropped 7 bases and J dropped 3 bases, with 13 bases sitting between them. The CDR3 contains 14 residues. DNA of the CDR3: TGTGCCAGCAATCAAGAGGGCAGCTACAATGAGCAGTTCTTC. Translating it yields CASNQEGSYNEQFF.

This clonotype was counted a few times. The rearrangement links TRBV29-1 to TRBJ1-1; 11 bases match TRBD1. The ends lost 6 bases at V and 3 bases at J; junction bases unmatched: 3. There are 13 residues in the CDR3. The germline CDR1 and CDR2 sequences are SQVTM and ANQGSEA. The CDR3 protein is CSVGDRGYTEAFF. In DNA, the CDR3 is TGCAGCGTAGGGGACAGGGGGTACACTGAAGCTTTCTTT.

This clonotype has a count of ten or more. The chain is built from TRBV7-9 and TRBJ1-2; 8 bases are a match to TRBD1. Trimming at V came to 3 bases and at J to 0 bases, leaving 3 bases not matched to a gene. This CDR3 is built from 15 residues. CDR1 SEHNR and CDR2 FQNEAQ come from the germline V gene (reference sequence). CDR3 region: CASSLTGEANYGYTF. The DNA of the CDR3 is TGTGCCAGCAGCTTGACAGGGGAAGCTAACTATGGCTACACCTTC.

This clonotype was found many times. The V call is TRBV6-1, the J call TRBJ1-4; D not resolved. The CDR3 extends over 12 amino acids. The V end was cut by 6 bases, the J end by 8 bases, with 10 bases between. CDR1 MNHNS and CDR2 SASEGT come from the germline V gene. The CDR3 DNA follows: TGTGCCAGCAGAATAAGAGAAGAAAAACTGTTTTTT. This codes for CASRIREEKLFF.

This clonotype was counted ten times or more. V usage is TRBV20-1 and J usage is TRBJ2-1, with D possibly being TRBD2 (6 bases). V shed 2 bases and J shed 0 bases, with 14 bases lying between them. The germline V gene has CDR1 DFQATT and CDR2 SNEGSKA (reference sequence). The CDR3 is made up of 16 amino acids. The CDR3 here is CSARKLAELSYNEQFF. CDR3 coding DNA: TGCAGTGCTAGAAAGTTAGCGGAGCTCTCCTACAATGAGCAGTTCTTC.

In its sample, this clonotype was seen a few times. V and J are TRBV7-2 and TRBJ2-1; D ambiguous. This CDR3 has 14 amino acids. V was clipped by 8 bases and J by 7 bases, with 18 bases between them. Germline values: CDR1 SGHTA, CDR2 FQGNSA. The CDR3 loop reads CASGPQWGSNEQFF. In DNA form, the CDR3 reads TGTGCCAGCGGCCCCCAGTGGGGAAGTAATGAGCAGTTCTTC.

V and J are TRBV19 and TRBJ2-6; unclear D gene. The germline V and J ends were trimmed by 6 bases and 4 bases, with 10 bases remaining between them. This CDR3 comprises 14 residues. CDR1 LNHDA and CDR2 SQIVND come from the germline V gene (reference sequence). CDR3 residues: CASSESAGANVLTF. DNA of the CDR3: TGTGCCAGTAGCGAATCGGCCGGGGCCAACGTCCTGACTTTC.

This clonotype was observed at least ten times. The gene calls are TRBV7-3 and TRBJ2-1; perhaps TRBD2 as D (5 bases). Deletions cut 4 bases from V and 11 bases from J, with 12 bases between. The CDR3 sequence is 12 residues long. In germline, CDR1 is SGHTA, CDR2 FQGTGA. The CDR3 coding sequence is TGTGCCAGCAGCTCCCCGGGCGGGCAGCAGTTCTTC. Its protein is CASSSPGGQQFF.

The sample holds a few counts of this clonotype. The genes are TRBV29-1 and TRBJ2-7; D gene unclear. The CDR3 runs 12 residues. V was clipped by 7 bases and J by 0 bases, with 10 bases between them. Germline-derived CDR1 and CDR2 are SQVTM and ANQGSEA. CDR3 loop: CSALDNSYEQYF. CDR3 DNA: TGCAGCGCCCTAGATAACTCCTACGAGCAGTACTTC.